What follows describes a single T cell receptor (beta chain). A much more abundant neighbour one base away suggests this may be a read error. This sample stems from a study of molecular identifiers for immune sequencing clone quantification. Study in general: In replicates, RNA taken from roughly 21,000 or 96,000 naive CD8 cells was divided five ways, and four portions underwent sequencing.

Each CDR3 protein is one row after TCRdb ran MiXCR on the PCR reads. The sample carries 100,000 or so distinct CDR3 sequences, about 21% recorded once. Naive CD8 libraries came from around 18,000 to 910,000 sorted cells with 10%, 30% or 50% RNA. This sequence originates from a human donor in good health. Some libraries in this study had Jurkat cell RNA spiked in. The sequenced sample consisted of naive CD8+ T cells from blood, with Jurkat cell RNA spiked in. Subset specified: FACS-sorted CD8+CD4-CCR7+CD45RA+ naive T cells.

In DNA, the CDR3 is TGTGCCAGCAGCCCGAGACAACTCAATGAGCAGTTCTTC. Protein: CASSPRQLNEQFF. The chain has TRBV27 and TRBJ2-1; D unresolved. CDR1 and CDR2 (germline): MNHEY, SMNVEV (reference sequence). CDR3 size: 13 residues. The ends were cut back, 6 bases at V and 6 bases at J, with 12 bases in the middle.